This note documents a single TCR beta chain sequence. These data are taken from a study of neoadjuvant anti-PD-1 for oral cavity cancer. Sample time point: after neoadjuvant nivolumab, at surgical resection. No culture or expansion preceded analysis of these blood cells. PBMC libraries mostly used about 490 ng of input genomic DNA, with six replicates per sample. Profiling relied on immunoSEQ multiplex PCR, and the TCRdb table lists in-frame clones only, not all of them. The table includes about 12,000 clones, 71% detected once. V gave up 2 bases and J gave up 3 bases, with 10 bases separating them. The germline gives CDR1 WNHNN, CDR2 SYGVQD (reference sequence). CDR3 size: 14 residues.

V gene TRBV10-1 combines with J gene TRBJ1-1, with a weak D call TRBD1 (5 bases). This receptor was obtained from a person aged 35 to 85 with oral cavity squamous cell carcinoma. This material consisted of PBMCs, taken after nivolumab (anti-PD-1) treatment. CDR3 region: CASSEVVGDTEAFF. The CDR3 DNA reads as TGCGCCAGCAGTGAGGTCGTGGGGGACACTGAAGCTTTCTTT.